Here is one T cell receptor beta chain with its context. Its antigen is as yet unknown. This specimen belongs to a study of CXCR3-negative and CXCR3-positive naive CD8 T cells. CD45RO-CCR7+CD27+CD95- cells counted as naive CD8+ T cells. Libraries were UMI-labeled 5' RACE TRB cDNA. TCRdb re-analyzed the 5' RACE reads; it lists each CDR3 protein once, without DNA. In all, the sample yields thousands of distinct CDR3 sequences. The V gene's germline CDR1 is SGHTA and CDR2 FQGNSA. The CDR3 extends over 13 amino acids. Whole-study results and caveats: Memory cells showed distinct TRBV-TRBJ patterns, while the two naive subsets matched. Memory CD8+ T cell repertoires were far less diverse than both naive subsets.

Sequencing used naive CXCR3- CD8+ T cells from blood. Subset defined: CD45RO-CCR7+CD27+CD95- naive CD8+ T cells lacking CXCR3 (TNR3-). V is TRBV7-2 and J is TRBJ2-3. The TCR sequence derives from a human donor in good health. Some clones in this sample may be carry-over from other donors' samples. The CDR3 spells CASSSYSTDTQYF.